The next 20 T cell receptor beta chains were all read from a single sample in a study of shared clonotypes between healthy human individuals. Produced via immunoSEQ multiplex PCR; TCRdb's table is partial and in-frame only. The sample carries around 1.6 million clones, 95% to 99% recorded once. Sequencing input: naive CD4+ T cells sorted from blood. The subset here: CD45RA+ positively selected. The receptors stem from a man aged 25-45 years in good health.

The V gene is TRBV4-1, the J gene TRBJ1-4; 9 nucleotides line up with TRBD1. CDR1 is MGHRA, CDR2 YSYEKL, per germline. The CDR3 covers 15 residues. J was trimmed by 8 bases and V by 4 bases; bases with no gene match: 8. CDR3 amino acids: CASSPSGTGREKLFF. The CDR3, as DNA: TGCGCCAGCAGCCCCTCCGGGACAGGGAGAGAAAAACTGTTTTTT.

In its sample, this clone was seen once. This chain connects TRBV7-9 to TRBJ2-1; D unclear. The CDR3 extends over 17 amino acids. The ends were cut back, 0 bases at V and 7 bases at J, with 19 bases in the middle. Germline V CDR1 and CDR2: SEHNR, FQNEAQ (reference sequence). DNA for the CDR3: TGTGCCAGCAGCTTAGCTATTAAGACACTAACGGCTAATGAGCAGTTCTTC. It is translated as CASSLAIKTLTANEQFF.

The chain combines TRBV6-5 with TRBJ2-7; 9 bases map to TRBD1. Per germline, CDR1 MNHEY and CDR2 SVGAGI. V trimming: 2 bases; J trimming: 3 bases; junction bases outside the gene matches: 5. CDR3 length: 15 amino acids. CDR3 sequence: CASSYHGQGNYEQYF. The CDR3 nucleotides read TGTGCCAGCAGTTACCACGGACAGGGGAACTACGAGCAGTACTTC.

This clone is a singleton in its sample. V gene TRBV27 combines with J gene TRBJ1-1; a possible D gene is TRBD1 (5 bases). The CDR3 runs to 14 residues. Germline CDR1 and CDR2: MNHEY and SMNVEV (reference sequence). Trimming pared 2 bases from V and 0 bases from J, leaving 7 bases between. CDR3 DNA sequence: TGTGCCAGCAGTTTACGGGGGATGAACACTGAAGCTTTCTTT. The encoded protein is CASSLRGMNTEAFF.

This sequence joins TRBV11-2 and TRBJ1-2; 7 bases agree with TRBD1. Trimming cost V 3 bases and J 6 bases; bases outside gene matches: 1. Germline CDR1 reads SGHAT; CDR2 reads FQNNGV. This CDR3 region has 12 residues. CDR3 bases: TGTGCCAGCAGCTTCCAGGGGGATGGCTACACCTTC. The encoded protein is CASSFQGDGYTF.

The rearrangement joins TRBV7-9 to TRBJ2-7, with D possibly being TRBD1 (5 bases). Germline CDR1 SEHNR, CDR2 FQNEAQ (reference sequence). V was cut by 0 bases and J by 7 bases, with 13 bases left in between. This CDR3 comprises 14 residues. The CDR3 DNA is TGTGCCAGCAGCTTAGCAGGGGCGGCTAGGGAGCAGTACTTC. Protein sequence: CASSLAGAAREQYF. Full variable domain (rest looked up from reference TRBV7-9 and TRBJ2-7): DTGVSQNPRHKITKRGQNVTFRCDPISEHNRLYWYRQTLGQGPEFLTYFQNEAQLEKSRLLSDRFSAERPKGSFSTLEIQRTEQGDSAMYLCASSLAGAAREQYFGPGTRLTVT.

This chain connects TRBV10-3 to TRBJ2-1, with 8 bases that match TRBD2. Germline V lookup: CDR1 ENHRY, CDR2 SYGVKD. Germline trimming cut 4 bases from V and 2 bases from J; bases unmatched to any gene: 10. The length of the CDR3 is 17 residues. CDR3 amino acids: CAISGGFNGRAYNEQFF. The CDR3, as DNA: TGTGCCATCAGTGGGGGGTTTAACGGGAGGGCCTACAATGAGCAGTTCTTC.

This chain uses TRBV7-9 with TRBJ2-1; D is ambiguous. CDR1 SEHNR and CDR2 FQNEAQ come from the germline V gene (reference sequence). The germline V and J ends were trimmed by 5 bases and 8 bases, with 16 bases remaining between them. The CDR3 is 14 residues long. The CDR3 DNA follows: TGTGCCAGCAGCCCCGGTCAGTATATGGATGAGCAGTTCTTC. This codes for CASSPGQYMDEQFF. Complete variable domain (other parts from reference TRBV7-9 and TRBJ2-1): DTGVSQNPRHKITKRGQNVTFRCDPISEHNRLYWYRQTLGQGPEFLTYFQNEAQLEKSRLLSDRFSAERPKGSFSTLEIQRTEQGDSAMYLCASSPGQYMDEQFFGPGTRLTVL.

Note on this clone: The sample holds other DNA sequences that translate to the same CDR3. The V and J genes are TRBV29-1 and TRBJ2-5; D unclear. The CDR3 spans 12 residues. Germline V gene data show CDR1 as SQVTM and CDR2 as ANQGSEA. The V end was cut by 4 bases, the J end by 2 bases, with 8 bases between. The CDR3 sequence: CSVVEGQETQYF. In DNA form, the CDR3 reads TGCAGCGTTGTAGAAGGTCAAGAGACCCAGTACTTC.

This chain connects TRBV6-6 to TRBJ2-2, with D unclear. Germline CDR1 reads MNHNY; CDR2 reads SVGAGI (reference sequence). The length of the CDR3 is 16 residues. The ends were cut back, 0 bases at V and 0 bases at J, with 8 bases in the middle. CDR3 DNA: TGTGCCAGCAGTTACTCTAGCAGTACGAACACCGGGGAGCTGTTTTTT. This encodes CASSYSSSTNTGELFF.

The chain has TRBV11-3 and TRBJ2-4; 7 bases are a match to TRBD1. The V segment lost 5 bases and the J segment 0 bases; nucleotides outside the gene matches: 7. CDR1 SGHNT and CDR2 YENEEA come from the germline V gene. CDR3 length equals 16 residues. The CDR3 nucleotides are TGTGCCAGCAGCCTTAGACAGGGTCTAGCCAAAAACATTCAGTACTTC. Encoded protein: CASSLRQGLAKNIQYF.

V usage is TRBV5-1 and J usage is TRBJ1-4, with 8 bases fitting TRBD1. Losses at the gene ends were 4 bases for V and 8 bases for J; bases not matched to a gene: 7. From germline, CDR1 is SGHRS and CDR2 YFSETQ. The CDR3 has 14 amino acids. CDR3 sequence: CASSRTGLWEKLFF. The CDR3 nucleotides read TGCGCCAGCAGCAGGACAGGGCTGTGGGAAAAACTGTTTTTT. The whole variable domain, remainder taken from reference TRBV5-1 and TRBJ1-4, is KAGVTQTPRYLIKTRGQQVTLSCSPISGHRSVSWYQQTPGQGLQFLFEYFSETQRNKGNFPGRFSGRQFSNSRSEMNVSTLELGDSALYLCASSRTGLWEKLFFGSGTQLSVL.

This rearrangement joins TRBV11-2 to TRBJ2-7; TRBD1 aligns across 7 bases. Germline V gene lookup returns CDR1 SGHAT and CDR2 FQNNGV. V dropped 4 bases and J dropped 2; count of bases not matched to a gene: 8. The CDR3 spans 15 residues. The CDR3 nucleotides read TGTGCCAGCAGCTCTAACAGGGGCAAGACCTACGAGCAGTACTTC. It yields the protein CASSSNRGKTYEQYF.

This sequence joins TRBV6-1 and TRBJ1-5; perhaps TRBD1 as D (5 bases). V lost 8 bases and J 5 bases, leaving 13 bases between the germline ends. The CDR3 has 13 amino acids. Germline V gene lookup returns CDR1 MNHNS and CDR2 SASEGT. The CDR3 region is CASSATRDQPQHF. Here the CDR3 DNA reads TGTGCCAGCTCAGCTACCAGGGATCAGCCCCAGCATTTT.

V gene TRBV29-1 combines with J gene TRBJ2-2, with D perhaps assigned TRBD1 or TRBD2 (5 bases each). The germline V and J ends were trimmed by 4 bases and 2 bases, with 14 bases remaining between them. This CDR3 contains 15 residues. Looked up from germline, CDR1 is SQVTM and CDR2 is ANQGSEA. The CDR3 is CSVVFRGRNTGELFF. CDR3 nucleotide sequence: TGCAGCGTTGTCTTCCGGGGACGTAACACCGGGGAGCTGTTTTTT.

This clone was counted once. The chain recombines TRBV6-5 with TRBJ2-7; 7 nucleotides match TRBD2. This CDR3 contains 14 residues. Germline CDR1 reads MNHEY; CDR2 reads SVGAGI. J gave up 2 bases and V 7 bases, and 8 bases lay outside the gene matches. The CDR3 is CASIPTAGAYEQYF. CDR3 sequence (DNA): TGTGCCAGCATTCCCACCGCGGGAGCCTACGAGCAGTACTTC.

In regard to this clone: Other DNA sequences in this sample translate to the same CDR3. The rearrangement uses TRBV9 and TRBJ2-1; a weak D match, TRBD2 (6 bases). The germline gives CDR1 SGDLS, CDR2 YYNGEE. V was clipped by 2 bases and J by 1 base, with 7 bases between them. This CDR3 has 14 residues. CDR3 sequence (DNA): TGTGCCAGCAGCGTGGCGGGATCCTACAATGAGCAGTTCTTC. Protein product: CASSVAGSYNEQFF. Based on the CDR3 plus reference TRBV9 and TRBJ2-1, the full variable domain is DSGVTQTPKHLITATGQRVTLRCSPRSGDLSVYWYQQSLDQGLQFLIQYYNGEERAKGNILERFSAQQFPDLHSELNLSSLELGDSALYFCASSVAGSYNEQFFGPGTRLTVL.

Of note for this clone: The CDR3 does not close with the conserved phenylalanine or tryptophan, likely indicating a read error. The limits of the CDR3 on the DNA are not certain, so only TCRdb's listed CDR3 is given. CDR3 residues: CASSMGGRY. The J gene is TRBJ1-1, the V gene TRBV19. The CDR3 has 9 residues if both end residues are counted. Per the germline V gene, CDR1 is LNHDA and CDR2 is SQIVND (reference sequence).

The chain links TRBV7-8 to TRBJ2-5; D not resolved. The CDR3 is made up of 15 amino acids. Germline-derived CDR1 and CDR2 are SGHVS and FQNEAQ. V gave up 1 base and J gave up 4 bases, with 13 bases separating them. The CDR3 bases are TGTGCCAGCAGCTTAGGGCGGAGCCAAACAGAGACCCAGTACTTC. Translation: CASSLGRSQTETQYF.

CDR3: CASSLLTSGKETQYF. As DNA, the CDR3 is TGTGCCAGCAGTTTATTGACTAGCGGGAAGGAGACCCAGTACTTC. J is TRBJ2-5 and V is TRBV28; TRBD2 matches 11 bases. CDR1 is MDHEN, CDR2 SYDVKM, per germline. The CDR3 totals 15 residues. The V gene end was trimmed by 1 base and the J gene end by 5 bases; junction bases not matched to a gene: 3.